Following are 15 T cell receptor beta chains from one sample sequenced in a study of blood T cell repertoires in COVID-19 (dated by TCRdb to between 2020 and 2021). Libraries came from the immunoSEQ multiplex PCR assay. TCRdb stores this immuneACCESS table with in-frame sequences only. Part of the clones is absent; in the studies checked, under half of the shortfall reflects unresolved V genes, and no reason is known for the rest. In all, the sample holds about 170,000 clones, and approximately 90% of those were seen once. Of the sample, 1.5% to 2% falls within the top ten clones. Input material: peripheral blood. The receptors were gathered from a woman in her fifties or sixties with acute or convalescent COVID-19.

This clone occurred a few times. V usage is TRBV6-2 or TRBV6-3 and J usage is TRBJ2-2, with a weak D call TRBD2 (5 bases). Germline V gene lookup returns CDR1 MNHEY and CDR2 SVGEGT. V was shortened by 5 bases and J by 8 bases, with 9 bases between the two germline ends. The CDR3 runs 12 residues. The CDR3 loop is CASSGRGGELFF. CDR3 nucleotide sequence: TGTGCCAGCAGTGGTCGGGGTGGGGAGCTGTTTTTT.

The chain combines TRBV13 with TRBJ1-1, with D possibly TRBD1 on 6 matching bases. The germline CDR1 and CDR2 sequences are PRHDT and FYEKMQ (reference sequence). V shed 4 bases and J shed 5 bases, with 11 bases lying between them. The CDR3 totals 13 residues. Written as DNA, the CDR3 is TGTGCCAGCAGCTCAGCCCAGGGGACTGAAGCTTTCTTT. It codes for CASSSAQGTEAFF.

The V and J genes are TRBV2 and TRBJ2-1, with D perhaps matching TRBD1 (6 bases). CDR3 size: 14 residues. Germline V gene lookup returns CDR1 SNHLY and CDR2 FYNNEI. V was cut by 1 base and J by 4 bases, with 8 bases left in between. The CDR3 sequence: CASSEGQAYNEQFF. The DNA of the CDR3 is TGTGCCAGCAGTGAAGGACAGGCTTACAATGAGCAGTTCTTC.

V gene TRBV6-2 or TRBV6-3 combines with J gene TRBJ1-4; tentative D call: TRBD1 (5 bases). The CDR3 covers 15 residues. Trimming pared 2 bases from V and 4 bases from J, leaving 11 bases between. Germline V gene lookup returns CDR1 MNHEY and CDR2 SVGEGT. The chain's CDR3 is CASSYPTAFNEKLFF. For the CDR3, the DNA is TGTGCCAGCAGTTACCCGACAGCCTTTAATGAAAAACTGTTTTTT.

The CDR3 DNA is TGTGCCAGCAGCCCCCAGTCACAGCGGGGGAAAGAGACCCAGTACTTC. Translated, it gives CASSPQSQRGKETQYF. The chain links TRBV7-2 to TRBJ2-5; TRBD2 matches at 8 bases. This CDR3 is built from 16 residues. Germline CDR1 is SGHTA and CDR2 is FQGNSA. The junction had 11 bases not matched to a gene; V was cut back by 5 bases and J by 3 bases.

This rearrangement joins TRBV30 to TRBJ1-3; D gene unclear. V lost 7 bases, J lost 0 bases, and 10 bases lay in between. CDR1 is GTSNPN and CDR2 is SVGIG in the germline V gene (reference sequence). The CDR3 extends over 13 amino acids. CDR3 DNA sequence: TGTGCCTTAAATTTCCCCTCTGGAAACACCATATATTTT. It specifies CALNFPSGNTIYF.

The V call is TRBV5-1, the J call TRBJ1-1, with TRBD1 identical over 7 bases. Per the germline V gene, CDR1 is SGHRS and CDR2 is YFSETQ. The V gene end was trimmed by 4 bases and the J gene end by 3 bases; junction bases not matched to a gene: 6. This CDR3 comprises 14 residues. The CDR3 sequence: CASSTGTADTEAFF. DNA of the CDR3: TGCGCCAGCAGCACGGGGACAGCCGACACTGAAGCTTTCTTT.

The rearrangement links TRBV7-9 to TRBJ1-2; D perhaps matches TRBD1 (5 bases). Trimming left V 5 bases short and J 3 bases short, with 13 bases between. Germline V lookup: CDR1 SEHNR, CDR2 FQNEAQ (reference sequence). The CDR3 runs to 14 residues. CDR3: CASSPSEGYYGYTF. In nucleotides, the CDR3 is TGTGCCAGCAGCCCCTCGGAGGGGTACTATGGCTACACCTTC.

The chain carries TRBV5-6 and TRBJ1-2; tentatively, D is TRBD1 (5 bases). This CDR3 comprises 13 residues. The germline V and J ends were trimmed by 3 bases and 8 bases, with 14 bases remaining between them. Looked up from germline, CDR1 is SGHDT and CDR2 is YYEEEE. The CDR3 DNA follows: TGTGCCAGCAGCTCCCCCCAGGGCGCGGGCTACACCTTC. Translation gives CASSSPQGAGYTF.

The chain has TRBV29-1 and TRBJ2-5; D gene uncertain. Trimming took 0 bases from V and 1 from J, leaving 9 bases between them. This CDR3 spans 14 amino acids. Germline CDR1 SQVTM, CDR2 ANQGSEA. The CDR3 coding sequence is TGCAGCGTTGAAGATTCCCCAGGCCAAGAGACCCAGTACTTC. The encoded protein is CSVEDSPGQETQYF.

The rearrangement uses TRBV11-3 and TRBJ2-1, with 7 positions matching TRBD1. The germline gives CDR1 SGHNT, CDR2 YENEEA. Losses at the gene ends were 5 bases for V and 9 bases for J; bases not matched to a gene: 4. The CDR3 extends over 12 amino acids. This CDR3 reads CASSIQGVEQFF. The CDR3 bases are TGTGCCAGCAGCATTCAGGGGGTTGAGCAGTTCTTC.

The chain links TRBV10-2 to TRBJ1-1; D unresolved. Trimming removed 3 bases from V and 4 bases from J, with 12 bases in between. The CDR3 covers 14 residues. CDR1 is WSHSY and CDR2 is SAAADI in the germline V gene. CDR3 loop: CASSDHREGTEAFF. The CDR3 region has the DNA TGCGCCAGCAGTGATCACCGGGAGGGCACTGAAGCTTTCTTT.

The CDR3 reads CASSPYKNTEAFF. The CDR3 DNA follows: TGTGCCAGCAGCCCCTATAAGAACACTGAAGCTTTCTTT. The chain carries TRBV11-3 and TRBJ1-1; D ambiguous. The CDR3 has 13 amino acids. V lost 5 bases to trimming and J lost 1 base, with 8 bases between them. Germline CDR1 SGHNT, CDR2 YENEEA.

The chain employs TRBV30 and TRBJ2-7; TRBD1 matches at 7 bases. The J segment lost 4 bases and the V segment lost 5 bases, leaving 5 bases of the junction unmatched. The CDR3 spans 12 residues. CDR1 and CDR2 (germline): GTSNPN, SVGIG (reference sequence). The CDR3 sequence: CAWGWTGYEQYF. CDR3 DNA sequence: TGTGCCTGGGGTTGGACAGGATACGAGCAGTACTTC.

The chain joins TRBV5-4 to TRBJ2-6; 7 positions match TRBD1. Germline loops: CDR1 SGHNT, CDR2 YYREEE (reference sequence). The CDR3 covers 16 residues. Trimming cost V 3 bases and J 1 base; bases outside gene matches: 4. The CDR3 nucleotides are TGTGCCAGCAGCTGGCCAGGGGGATCTGGGGCCAACGTCCTGACTTTC. The encoded protein is CASSWPGGSGANVLTF.